The 25 T cell receptor beta chains below come from one sample, sequenced in a study of blood T cell repertoires in COVID-19. The assay was immunoSEQ multiplex PCR, and TCRdb's table has in-frame clones only and misses some. This table holds 80,000 to 95,000 clones, roughly 88% found once. Material for sequencing was peripheral blood. These receptors came from a man aged 70 or older with acute or convalescent COVID-19.

The V gene is TRBV19, the J gene TRBJ1-2; D is uncertain. This CDR3 is built from 13 residues. The V end was cut by 6 bases, the J end by 7 bases, with 15 bases between. The germline gives CDR1 LNHDA, CDR2 SQIVND (reference sequence). The CDR3 protein is CASRMGEFGGYTF. The CDR3 DNA follows: TGTGCCAGTAGGATGGGCGAGTTCGGTGGCTACACCTTC.

The V call is TRBV6-5, the J call TRBJ1-5; TRBD1 aligns across 10 bases. With V trimmed by 2 bases and J by 4 bases, 2 bases remained unmatched. Germline V gene data show CDR1 as MNHEY and CDR2 as SVGAGI. The CDR3 spans 15 residues. Here the CDR3 DNA reads TGTGCCAGCAGTTACCCGGACAGGGGGAATCAGCCCCAGCATTTT. It is translated as CASSYPDRGNQPQHF.

This clone was observed a few times. The chain carries TRBV7-2 and TRBJ1-5, with D possibly matching TRBD1 (6 bases). V was trimmed by 1 base and J by 3 bases, leaving 10 bases between them. Germline V gene data show CDR1 as SGHTA and CDR2 as FQGNSA. The CDR3 totals 15 residues. CDR3 sequence (DNA): TGTGCCAGCAGCTTAGTGAGACAGGACAATCAGCCCCAGCATTTT. The encoded protein is CASSLVRQDNQPQHF. Supplemented by reference TRBV7-2 and TRBJ1-5, the full variable domain reads GAGVSQSPSNKVTEKGKDVELRCDPISGHTALYWYRQSLGQGLEFLIYFQGNSAPDKSGLPSDRFSAERTGGSVSTLTIQRTQQEDSAVYLCASSLVRQDNQPQHFGDGTRLSIL.

This clone was seen just once. This chain joins TRBV15 and TRBJ2-7, with 7 bases lining up with TRBD1. This CDR3 has 17 residues. CDR1 and CDR2 from the germline V gene are LNHNV and YYDKDF (reference sequence). After removal of 3 bases from V and 3 bases from J, the junction contained 14 bases not matched to a gene. The CDR3 bases are TGTGCCACCAGCAGGAAAGGGACAGCCCCTACCCTCTACGAGCAGTACTTC. Protein sequence: CATSRKGTAPTLYEQYF.

The gene calls are TRBV7-8 and TRBJ2-7, with D hard to call. The germline CDR1 and CDR2 sequences are SGHVS and FQNEAQ. The CDR3 is made up of 14 amino acids. V dropped 3 bases and J dropped 3 bases, with 12 bases sitting between them. The CDR3 loop reads CASSLSHDIYEQYF. Written as DNA, the CDR3 is TGTGCCAGCAGCTTGAGCCATGACATCTACGAGCAGTACTTC.

The chain joins TRBV19 to TRBJ1-5, with D perhaps TRBD1 (6 bases). CDR3 length: 15 amino acids. Germline V lookup: CDR1 LNHDA, CDR2 SQIVND (reference sequence). As DNA, the CDR3 is TGTGCGACCACTTGGACAGTCAGGAGAGATCAGCCCCAGCATTTT. Its translation is CATTWTVRRDQPQHF.

The rearrangement links TRBV5-1 to TRBJ1-5; D gene uncertain. The V end lost 1 base, the J end lost 2 bases, and 10 bases lay between the germline ends. Germline V gene data show CDR1 as SGHRS and CDR2 as YFSETQ. This CDR3 contains 15 residues. The CDR3 DNA reads as TGCGCCAGCAGCTTGTCCGGGAGCGGCAATCAGCCCCAGCATTTT. Translated, it gives CASSLSGSGNQPQHF.

The chain has TRBV27 and TRBJ2-1, with 8 bases lining up with TRBD1. After removal of 5 bases from V and 0 bases from J, the junction contained 15 bases not matched to a gene. The germline V gene has CDR1 MNHEY and CDR2 SMNVEV (reference sequence). This CDR3 is 19 amino acids long. The CDR3 DNA follows: TGTGCCAGCAGTAGAGACGACAGGGGCGTTAGACTCTCCTACAATGAGCAGTTCTTC. This gives the protein CASSRDDRGVRLSYNEQFF.

The chain is built from TRBV10-3 and TRBJ1-1; D perhaps matches TRBD1 (6 bases). The CDR3 consists of 14 residues. Germline values: CDR1 ENHRY, CDR2 SYGVKD. V lost 10 bases, J lost 0 bases, and 15 bases lay in between. CDR3 bases: TGTGCCACAGGGGACGGCAAAATGAACACTGAAGCTTTCTTT. It is translated as CATGDGKMNTEAFF.

The chain has TRBV5-1 and TRBJ2-2; maybe TRBD2 (5 bases). Germline V lookup: CDR1 SGHRS, CDR2 YFSETQ. V lost 5 bases to trimming and J lost 0 bases, with 8 bases between them. This CDR3 spans 14 amino acids. The CDR3 nucleotides are TGCGCCAGCAGTCTGGAGGCGAACACCGGGGAGCTGTTTTTT. It encodes CASSLEANTGELFF.

This clone appeared once. The chain joins TRBV4-3 to TRBJ2-1; D may be TRBD2 (7 bases). Per the germline V gene, CDR1 is LGHNA and CDR2 is YSLEER. The ends were cut back, 1 base at V and 5 bases at J, with 15 bases in the middle. The CDR3 has 16 residues. The CDR3 loop is CASSQVGGRSNNEQFF. Here the CDR3 DNA reads TGCGCCAGCAGCCAAGTCGGGGGGCGATCCAACAATGAGCAGTTCTTC.

The CDR3 is CASSPRGQTLNTEAFF. The DNA for the CDR3 is TGTGCCAGCAGTCCCCGGGGACAGACCTTGAACACTGAAGCTTTCTTT. This rearrangement joins TRBV2 to TRBJ1-1; 7 bases match TRBD1. From germline, CDR1 is SNHLY and CDR2 FYNNEI. The CDR3 is made up of 16 amino acids. Trimming cost V 5 bases and J 0 bases; bases outside gene matches: 9.

This clone was seen once. This chain links TRBV28 with TRBJ1-5; no firm D call. The V end was cut by 8 bases, the J end by 11 bases, with 19 bases between. CDR1 and CDR2 (germline): MDHEN, SYDVKM. The CDR3 consists of 13 residues. The CDR3 sequence: CASGRLGEAAQHF. CDR3 DNA sequence: TGTGCCAGCGGACGGCTTGGGGAGGCAGCCCAGCATTTT.

V usage is TRBV6-2 or TRBV6-3 and J usage is TRBJ2-7; D gene uncertain. From germline, CDR1 is MNHEY and CDR2 SVGEGT. The CDR3 has 18 amino acids. V shed 2 bases and J shed 5 bases, with 25 bases lying between them. Here the CDR3 DNA reads TGTGCCAGCAGTTACCCCTTTAATACCGAGCTGAGTATCCACGAGCAGTACTTC. Encoded protein: CASSYPFNTELSIHEQYF.

This chain joins TRBV5-1 and TRBJ2-3; weak D call: TRBD2 (5 bases). V was cut by 3 bases and J by 4 bases, with 12 bases left in between. The CDR3 totals 14 residues. CDR1 is SGHRS, CDR2 YFSETQ, per germline. DNA of the CDR3: TGCGCCAGCAGCTACGCCGGGGTGGCAGATACGCAGTATTTT. Protein product: CASSYAGVADTQYF.

The chain carries TRBV6-5 and TRBJ2-7, with D tentatively TRBD1 (6 bases). The CDR3 length is 15 residues. V lost 5 bases and J 1 base, leaving 15 bases between the germline ends. CDR1 MNHEY and CDR2 SVGAGI come from the germline V gene. The CDR3 loop is CASSRNRVASYEQYF. The CDR3, as DNA: TGTGCCAGCAGTCGCAACAGGGTGGCATCCTACGAGCAGTACTTC.

There are a few counts of this clone. The chain couples TRBV7-3 to TRBJ1-1; a possible D gene is TRBD1 (6 bases). The V gene lost 2 bases and the J gene lost 3 bases, with 13 bases spanning the gap. In germline, CDR1 is SGHTA, CDR2 FQGTGA. This CDR3 spans 15 amino acids. The CDR3 sequence: CASSLSVGGHTEAFF. In DNA form, the CDR3 reads TGTGCCAGCAGCTTATCCGTCGGGGGGCACACTGAAGCTTTCTTT.

V and J are TRBV6-5 and TRBJ1-3; no clear D gene. Trimming pared 0 bases from V and 0 bases from J, leaving 6 bases between. The CDR3 sequence is 15 residues long. In germline, CDR1 is MNHEY, CDR2 SVGAGI. The CDR3 region is CASSYSLLSGNTIYF. The CDR3 nucleotides are TGTGCCAGCAGTTACTCACTGCTCTCTGGAAACACCATATATTTT.

This clone was recorded once. The chain carries TRBV28 and TRBJ1-5; 8 bases line up with TRBD1. The CDR3 contains 19 residues. The V and J ends lost 4 bases and 0 bases, in that order; junction bases with no gene match: 14. Germline CDR1 reads MDHEN; CDR2 reads SYDVKM. CDR3 sequence reads: CASSSLDRGMGYSNQPQHF. The CDR3 DNA is TGTGCCAGCAGTTCTCTCGACAGGGGAATGGGTTATAGCAATCAGCCCCAGCATTTT.

J is TRBJ2-2 and V is TRBV15; D perhaps matches TRBD1 (6 bases). The CDR3 consists of 16 residues. V shed 0 bases and J shed 0 bases, with 8 bases lying between them. The V gene's germline CDR1 is LNHNV and CDR2 YYDKDF (reference sequence). CDR3 region: CATSRDRTANTGELFF. CDR3 nucleotides: TGTGCCACCAGCAGAGATAGGACAGCGAACACCGGGGAGCTGTTTTTT.

The chain links TRBV4-1 to TRBJ2-3; 15 bases agree with TRBD2. This CDR3 region has 18 residues. Germline loops: CDR1 MGHRA, CDR2 YSYEKL. J was trimmed by 6 bases and V by 2 bases; bases with no gene match: 9. The CDR3: CASSQPGLAGGVGDTQYF. Written as DNA, the CDR3 is TGCGCCAGCAGCCAACCGGGACTAGCGGGGGGAGTAGGGGATACGCAGTATTTT.

The chain joins TRBV29-1 to TRBJ2-1; 7 nucleotides agree with TRBD2. Germline assignment: CDR1 SQVTM and CDR2 ANQGSEA. The CDR3 is 14 residues long. Unmatched junction bases numbered 8, after V lost 4 bases and J lost 5 bases. CDR3 amino acids: CSVVGGSPNNEQFF. The DNA of the CDR3 is TGCAGCGTTGTGGGCGGGAGCCCGAACAATGAGCAGTTCTTC.

The chain carries TRBV10-2 and TRBJ2-1; 8 bases agree with TRBD2. Germline lookup yields CDR1 WSHSY and CDR2 SAAADI. V gave up 6 bases and J gave up 8 bases; unmatched junction bases: 3. The length of the CDR3 is 12 residues. The CDR3 loop reads CASRGLADEQFF. The DNA of the CDR3 is TGCGCCAGCAGAGGACTAGCAGATGAGCAGTTCTTC.

The chain combines TRBV7-6 with TRBJ2-6; D is possibly TRBD2 (6 bases). The V gene's germline CDR1 is SGHVS and CDR2 FNYEAQ. With 5 bases removed from V and 1 base from J, the gap between germline ends came to 12 bases. CDR3 size: 16 residues. Here the CDR3 reads CASSRGAGSGANVLTF. In nucleotides, the CDR3 is TGTGCCAGCAGCCGCGGGGCTGGGTCTGGGGCCAACGTCCTGACTTTC.

This clone was detected a few times. The chain is built from TRBV28 and TRBJ1-4; TRBD1 is a possible D gene (6 bases). Trimming took off 4 bases at V and 3 bases at J, with 12 bases between the two ends. CDR3 length: 15 amino acids. Looked up from germline, CDR1 is MDHEN and CDR2 is SYDVKM. CDR3 in amino acids: CASSSPEGANEKLFF. The CDR3 bases are TGTGCCAGCAGTTCTCCCGAGGGGGCTAATGAAAAACTGTTTTTT.